Sequencing of this TCR beta chain was carried out in a study of cytomegalovirus exposure and HLA in healthy donors. Study summary: It was reported in a later analysis that the approximately 120 validation repertoires used the same platform as the 650 to 800 first-cohort repertoires.

Study-wide results and limits: Most TCR sequences proved rare, with some public TCRs found in many donors. The study labeled 150 to 200 TCR beta chains cytomegalovirus-associated.

Comments on this clone: What it recognizes is unknown.

The table came from immunoSEQ multiplex PCR; TCRdb's copy has only in-frame clones and leaves some out. This sample has around 260,000 clones; 80% to 95% occur once, and the top ten carry roughly 3%. With 5 bases clipped from V and 2 bases from J, the junction kept 10 bases outside the gene matches. The CDR3 spans 17 residues. Germline CDR1 reads PRHDT; CDR2 reads FYEKMQ (reference sequence). The donors were members of the validation cohort comprising about 130 subjects, separate from the approximately 670-subject first cohort. V and J are TRBV13 and TRBJ2-5; 11 positions match TRBD2. The sample consisted of PBMCs. The TCR was taken from a woman in her thirties in good health and CMV-seronegative. CDR3 sequence (DNA): TGTGCCAGCAGCGGAAATCTAGCGGGAGGAACTCAAGAGACCCAGTACTTC. This gives the protein CASSGNLAGGTQETQYF.